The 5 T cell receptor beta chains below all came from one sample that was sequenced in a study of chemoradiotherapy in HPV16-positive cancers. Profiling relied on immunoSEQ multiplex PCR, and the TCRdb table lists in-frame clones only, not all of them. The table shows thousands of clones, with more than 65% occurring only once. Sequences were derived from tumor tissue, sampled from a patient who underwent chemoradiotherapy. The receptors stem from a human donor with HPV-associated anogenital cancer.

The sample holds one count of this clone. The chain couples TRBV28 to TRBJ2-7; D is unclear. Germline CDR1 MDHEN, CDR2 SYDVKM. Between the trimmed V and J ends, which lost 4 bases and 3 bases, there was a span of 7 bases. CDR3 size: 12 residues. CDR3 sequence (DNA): TGTGCCAGCAGTTCGCAGGTCTACGAGCAGTACTTC. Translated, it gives CASSSQVYEQYF.

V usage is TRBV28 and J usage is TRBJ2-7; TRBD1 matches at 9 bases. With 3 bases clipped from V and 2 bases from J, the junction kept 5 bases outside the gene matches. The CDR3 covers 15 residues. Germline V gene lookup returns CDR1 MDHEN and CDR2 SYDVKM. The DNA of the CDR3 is TGTGCCAGCAGTTTGACAGGGGGTGGCACCTACGAGCAGTACTTC. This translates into CASSLTGGGTYEQYF.

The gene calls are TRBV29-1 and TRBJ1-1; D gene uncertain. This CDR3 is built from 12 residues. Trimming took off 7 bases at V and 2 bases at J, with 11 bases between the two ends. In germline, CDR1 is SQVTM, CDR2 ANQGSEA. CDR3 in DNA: TGCAGCGGCACACGAGGTAACACTGAAGCTTTCTTT. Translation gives CSGTRGNTEAFF.

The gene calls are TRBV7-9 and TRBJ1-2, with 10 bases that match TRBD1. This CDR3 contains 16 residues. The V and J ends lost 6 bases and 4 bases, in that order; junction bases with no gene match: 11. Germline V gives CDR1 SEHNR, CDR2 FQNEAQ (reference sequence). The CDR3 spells CASRSTGTGDGYGYTF. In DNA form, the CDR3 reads TGTGCCAGCAGGTCGACCGGGACAGGGGACGGCTATGGCTACACCTTC.

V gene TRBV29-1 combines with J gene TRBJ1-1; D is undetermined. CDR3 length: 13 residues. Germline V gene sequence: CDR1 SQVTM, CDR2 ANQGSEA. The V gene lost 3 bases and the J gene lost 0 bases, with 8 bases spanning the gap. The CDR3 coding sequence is TGCAGCGTTGACTGGACGGTGAACACTGAAGCTTTCTTT. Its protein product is CSVDWTVNTEAFF.